This TCR beta chain derives from a study of T cells in localized non-small cell lung cancer. General study findings and limits: A median of around 60 clones ranked among the top 100 in tumor appeared in adjacent lung.

Remarks on this clone: Its specificity is not known.

Clones were read by immunoSEQ multiplex PCR, and TCRdb kept only the in-frame ones, dropping some. Among about 40,000 clones listed, around 86% were seen once. The CDR3 sequence is 16 residues long. In germline, CDR1 is SGHTA, CDR2 FQGNSA. Losses at the gene ends were 1 base for V and 0 bases for J; bases not matched to a gene: 5. V usage is TRBV7-2 and J usage is TRBJ2-7, with TRBD2 identical over 8 bases. Sequencing used peripheral blood, obtained before any cancer treatment. This clonotype originated in a man aged 40-75 years with stage I lung adenocarcinoma. The CDR3 here is CASSLGGLAGSYEQYF. CDR3 bases: TGTGCCAGCAGCTTAGGCGGACTAGCCGGCTCCTACGAGCAGTACTTC.